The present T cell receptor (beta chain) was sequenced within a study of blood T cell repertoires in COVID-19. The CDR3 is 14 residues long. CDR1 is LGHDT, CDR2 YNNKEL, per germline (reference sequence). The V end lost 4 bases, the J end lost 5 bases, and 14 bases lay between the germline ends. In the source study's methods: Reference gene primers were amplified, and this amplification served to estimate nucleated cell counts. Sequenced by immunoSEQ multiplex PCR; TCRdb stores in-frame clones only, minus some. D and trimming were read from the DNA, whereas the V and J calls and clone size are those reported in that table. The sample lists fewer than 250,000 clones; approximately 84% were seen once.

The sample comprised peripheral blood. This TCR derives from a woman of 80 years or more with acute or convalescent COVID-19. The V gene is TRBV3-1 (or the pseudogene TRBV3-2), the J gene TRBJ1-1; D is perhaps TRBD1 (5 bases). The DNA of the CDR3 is TGTGCCAGCAGCCGTAACCGGGGGTGGACTGAAGCTTTCTTT. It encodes CASSRNRGWTEAFF.